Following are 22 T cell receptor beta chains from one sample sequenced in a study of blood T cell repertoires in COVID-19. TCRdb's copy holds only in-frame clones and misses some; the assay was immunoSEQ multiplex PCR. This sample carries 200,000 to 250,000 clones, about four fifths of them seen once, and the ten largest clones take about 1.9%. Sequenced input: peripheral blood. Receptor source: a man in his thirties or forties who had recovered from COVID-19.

The CDR3 DNA follows: TGTGCTAGTGGCCCCCCCATGAGGGATGAGCAGTTCTTC. Encoded protein: CASGPPMRDEQFF. The rearrangement links TRBV12-5 to TRBJ2-1; possibly TRBD2 for D (5 bases). The germline CDR1 and CDR2 sequences are LGHNT and FRNRAP. This CDR3 spans 13 amino acids. V lost 6 bases and J lost 8, with 14 bases in between.

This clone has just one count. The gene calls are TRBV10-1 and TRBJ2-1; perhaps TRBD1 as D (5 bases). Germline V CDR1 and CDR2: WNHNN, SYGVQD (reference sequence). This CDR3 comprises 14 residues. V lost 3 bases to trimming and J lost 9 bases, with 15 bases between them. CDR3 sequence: CASSDLVAQGEQFF. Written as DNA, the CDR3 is TGCGCCAGCAGTGATTTGGTAGCTCAGGGTGAGCAGTTCTTC.

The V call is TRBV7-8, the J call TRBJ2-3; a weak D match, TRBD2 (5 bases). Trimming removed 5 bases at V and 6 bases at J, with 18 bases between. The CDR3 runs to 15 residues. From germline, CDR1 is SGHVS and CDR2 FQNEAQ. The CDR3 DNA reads TGTGCCAGCAGCCCAAGTCGGACTCGGCCCGATACGCAGTATTTT. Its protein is CASSPSRTRPDTQYF. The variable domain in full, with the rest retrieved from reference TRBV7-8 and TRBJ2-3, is GAGVSQSPRYKVAKRGQDVALRCDPISGHVSLFWYQQALGQGPEFLTYFQNEAQLDKSGLPSDRFFAERPEGSVSTLKIQRTQQEDSAVYLCASSPSRTRPDTQYFGPGTRLTVL.

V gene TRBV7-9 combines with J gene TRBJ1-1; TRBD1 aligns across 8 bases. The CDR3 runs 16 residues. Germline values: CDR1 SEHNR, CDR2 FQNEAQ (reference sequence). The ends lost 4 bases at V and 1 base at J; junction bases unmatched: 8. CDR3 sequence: CASSSGTGVANTEAFF. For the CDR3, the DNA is TGTGCCAGCAGCTCAGGGACAGGTGTGGCGAACACTGAAGCTTTCTTT.

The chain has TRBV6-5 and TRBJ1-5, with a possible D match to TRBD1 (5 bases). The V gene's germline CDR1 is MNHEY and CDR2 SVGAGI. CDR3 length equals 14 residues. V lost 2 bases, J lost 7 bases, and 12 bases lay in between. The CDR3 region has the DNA TGTGCCAGCAGTTACGGGGGGATGGAACAGCCCCAGCATTTT. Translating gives CASSYGGMEQPQHF.

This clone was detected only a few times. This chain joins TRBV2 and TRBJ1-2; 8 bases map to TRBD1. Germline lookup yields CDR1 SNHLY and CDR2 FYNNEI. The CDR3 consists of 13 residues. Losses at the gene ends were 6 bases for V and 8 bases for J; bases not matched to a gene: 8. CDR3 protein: CASSPGQGSGYTF. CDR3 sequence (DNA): TGTGCCAGCAGCCCCGGACAGGGAAGCGGCTACACCTTC.

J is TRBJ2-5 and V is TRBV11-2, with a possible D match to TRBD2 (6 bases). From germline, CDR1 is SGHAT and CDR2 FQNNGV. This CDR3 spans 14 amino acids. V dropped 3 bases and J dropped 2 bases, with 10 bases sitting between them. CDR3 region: CASSFIAEQETQYF. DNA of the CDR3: TGTGCCAGCAGCTTCATAGCGGAACAAGAGACCCAGTACTTC. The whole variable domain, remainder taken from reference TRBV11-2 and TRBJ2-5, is EAGVAQSPRYKIIEKRQSVAFWCNPISGHATLYWYQQILGQGPKLLIQFQNNGVVDDSQLPKDRFSAERLKGVDSTLKIQPAKLEDSAVYLCASSFIAEQETQYFGPGTRLLVL.

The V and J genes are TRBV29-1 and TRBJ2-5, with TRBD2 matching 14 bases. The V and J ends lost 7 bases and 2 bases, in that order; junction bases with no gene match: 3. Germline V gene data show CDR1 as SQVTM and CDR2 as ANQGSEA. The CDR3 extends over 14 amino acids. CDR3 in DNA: TGCAGCGGCGGACTAGCGGGGGGACAAGAGACCCAGTACTTC. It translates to CSGGLAGGQETQYF.

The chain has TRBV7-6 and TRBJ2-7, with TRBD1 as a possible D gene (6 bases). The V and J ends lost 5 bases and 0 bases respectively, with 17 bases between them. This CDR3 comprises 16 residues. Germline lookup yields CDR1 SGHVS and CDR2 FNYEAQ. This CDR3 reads CASSIYPTGNSYEQYF. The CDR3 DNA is TGTGCCAGCAGCATCTATCCAACAGGGAACTCCTACGAGCAGTACTTC.

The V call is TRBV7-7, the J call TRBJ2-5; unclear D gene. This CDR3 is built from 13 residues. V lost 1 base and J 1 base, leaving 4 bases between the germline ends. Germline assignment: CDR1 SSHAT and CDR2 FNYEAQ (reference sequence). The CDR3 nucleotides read TGTGCCAGCAGCTTAGACAGCCAAGAGACCCAGTACTTC. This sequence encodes CASSLDSQETQYF. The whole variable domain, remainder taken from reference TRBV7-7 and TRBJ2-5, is GAGVSQSPRYKVTKRGQDVTLRCDPISSHATLYWYQQALGQGPEFLTYFNYEAQPDKSGLPSDRFSAERPEGSISTLTIQRTEQRDSAMYRCASSLDSQETQYFGPGTRLLVL.

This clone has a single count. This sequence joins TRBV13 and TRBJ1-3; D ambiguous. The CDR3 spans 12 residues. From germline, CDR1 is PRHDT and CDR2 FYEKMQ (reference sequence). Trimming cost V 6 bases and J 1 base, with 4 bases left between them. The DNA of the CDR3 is TGTGCCAGCAGTATTTCTGGAAACACCATATATTTT. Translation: CASSISGNTIYF.

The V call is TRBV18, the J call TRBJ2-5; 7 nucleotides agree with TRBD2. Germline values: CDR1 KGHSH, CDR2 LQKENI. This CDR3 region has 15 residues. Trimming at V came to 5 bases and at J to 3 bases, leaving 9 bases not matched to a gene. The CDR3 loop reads CASSAPNGGEETQYF. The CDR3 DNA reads TGTGCCAGCTCAGCCCCTAATGGGGGGGAAGAGACCCAGTACTTC.

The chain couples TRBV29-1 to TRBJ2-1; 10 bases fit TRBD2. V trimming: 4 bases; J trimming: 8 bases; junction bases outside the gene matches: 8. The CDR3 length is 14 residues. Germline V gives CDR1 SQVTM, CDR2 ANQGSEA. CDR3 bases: TGCAGCGTTGTCTTGCTAGCGGGGGTCGATGAGCAGTTCTTC. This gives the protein CSVVLLAGVDEQFF.

CDR3 sequence (DNA): TGCGCCAGCAGCCTCCTAGAGGGGCGGGGGCTCTACAATGAGCAGTTCTTC. The encoded protein is CASSLLEGRGLYNEQFF. V usage is TRBV5-1 and J usage is TRBJ2-1, with TRBD2 as a possible D gene (7 bases). CDR1 is SGHRS and CDR2 is YFSETQ in the germline V gene. The CDR3 has 17 amino acids. V was pared by 4 bases and J by 3 bases, with 20 bases between.

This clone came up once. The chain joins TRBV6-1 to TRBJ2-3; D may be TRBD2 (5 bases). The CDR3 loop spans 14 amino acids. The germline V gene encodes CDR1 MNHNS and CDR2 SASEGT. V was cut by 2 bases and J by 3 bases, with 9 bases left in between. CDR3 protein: CASSEPGETDTQYF. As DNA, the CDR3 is TGTGCCAGCAGTGAACCCGGGGAAACAGATACGCAGTATTTT.

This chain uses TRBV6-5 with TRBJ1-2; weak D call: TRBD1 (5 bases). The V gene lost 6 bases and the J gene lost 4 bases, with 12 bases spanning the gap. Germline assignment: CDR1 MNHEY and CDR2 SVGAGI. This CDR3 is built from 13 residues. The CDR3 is CASRKQEFYGYTF. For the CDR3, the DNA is TGTGCCAGCAGGAAACAGGAGTTCTATGGCTACACCTTC.

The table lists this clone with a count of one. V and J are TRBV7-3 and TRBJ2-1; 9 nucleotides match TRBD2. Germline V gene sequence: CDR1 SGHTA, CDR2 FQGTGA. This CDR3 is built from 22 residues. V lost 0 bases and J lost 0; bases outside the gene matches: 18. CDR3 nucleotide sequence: TGTGCCAGCAGCTTAACTGCCTGGGGGCGGGGCCTAGCGGGGTCCTCCTACAATGAGCAGTTCTTC. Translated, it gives CASSLTAWGRGLAGSSYNEQFF. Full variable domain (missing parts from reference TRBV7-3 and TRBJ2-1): GAGVSQTPSNKVTEKGKYVELRCDPISGHTALYWYRQSLGQGPEFLIYFQGTGAADDSGLPNDRFFAVRPEGSVSTLKIQRTERGDSAVYLCASSLTAWGRGLAGSSYNEQFFGPGTRLTVL.

CDR3 nucleotides: TGTGCCACCAGCAGAGACCGAGGAGCTGAAGCTTTCTTT. Translated: CATSRDRGAEAFF. This chain joins TRBV15 and TRBJ1-1; no firm D call. The CDR3 extends over 13 amino acids. The V end lost 0 bases, the J end lost 6 bases, and 8 bases lay between the germline ends. CDR1 LNHNV and CDR2 YYDKDF come from the germline V gene (reference sequence).

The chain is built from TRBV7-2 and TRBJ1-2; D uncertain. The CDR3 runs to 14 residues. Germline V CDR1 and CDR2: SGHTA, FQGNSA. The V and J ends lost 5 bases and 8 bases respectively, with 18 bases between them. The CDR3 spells CASSPSGGLNGYTF. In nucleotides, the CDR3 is TGTGCCAGCAGCCCCAGTGGAGGGCTCAACGGCTACACCTTC.

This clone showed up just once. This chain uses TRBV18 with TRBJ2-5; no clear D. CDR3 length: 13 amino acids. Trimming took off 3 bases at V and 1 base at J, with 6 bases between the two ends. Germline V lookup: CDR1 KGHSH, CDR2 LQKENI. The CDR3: CASSPGSQETQYF. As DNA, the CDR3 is TGTGCCAGCTCACCGGGCAGCCAAGAGACCCAGTACTTC.

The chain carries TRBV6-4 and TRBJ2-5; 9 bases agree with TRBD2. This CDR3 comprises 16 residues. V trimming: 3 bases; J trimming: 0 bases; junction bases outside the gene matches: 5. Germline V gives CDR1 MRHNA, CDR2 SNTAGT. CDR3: CASSDSQRGDQETQYF. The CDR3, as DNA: TGTGCCAGCAGTGATAGCCAGCGGGGGGACCAAGAGACCCAGTACTTC.

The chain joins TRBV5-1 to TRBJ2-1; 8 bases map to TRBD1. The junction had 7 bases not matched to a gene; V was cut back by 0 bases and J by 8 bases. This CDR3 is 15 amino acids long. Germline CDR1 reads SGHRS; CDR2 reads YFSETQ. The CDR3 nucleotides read TGCGCCAGCAGCTTGGCAGGACAGGGACCCGATGAGCAGTTCTTC. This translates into CASSLAGQGPDEQFF.